These 17 T cell receptor beta chains share one sample of origin, sequenced in a study of cytomegalovirus exposure and HLA in healthy donors. PCR used 60 Vbeta primers and 13 Jbeta primers. TCRdb's table, derived via immunoSEQ multiplex PCR, lists solely in-frame clones and lacks some. Found here are tens of thousands of clones; the top ten clones hold under 2%. The sequenced sample was PBMCs. These receptor sequences come from a woman aged 25 to 45 in good health and CMV-seronegative.

V is TRBV19 and J is TRBJ1-1; D may be TRBD1 (6 bases). The CDR3 has 13 amino acids. Germline values: CDR1 LNHDA, CDR2 SQIVND (reference sequence). V gave up 1 base and J gave up 7 bases, with 10 bases separating them. The CDR3 protein is CASSIALTGEAFF. The CDR3 DNA reads TGTGCCAGTAGTATAGCCCTGACAGGTGAAGCTTTCTTT.

The chain combines TRBV4-2 with TRBJ2-2; 14 nucleotides match TRBD2. The germline V gene has CDR1 LGHNA and CDR2 YNFKEQ. This CDR3 has 19 residues. Trimming removed 3 bases from V and 4 bases from J; junction bases left unmatched: 10. The CDR3 DNA reads as TGTGCCAGCAGCCAGGGACTAGCGGGAGAGGGACGGGGCACCGGGGAGCTGTTTTTT. It is translated as CASSQGLAGEGRGTGELFF.

The chain is built from TRBV29-1 and TRBJ2-5; the D is unclear. Trimming shortened V by 4 bases and J by 2 bases, and 11 bases separated the two germline ends. The CDR3 is made up of 13 amino acids. Germline lookup yields CDR1 SQVTM and CDR2 ANQGSEA. CDR3: CSVGLVVQETQYF. CDR3 coding DNA: TGCAGCGTTGGGTTGGTAGTACAAGAGACCCAGTACTTC.

J is TRBJ1-1 and V is TRBV27, with D perhaps TRBD1 (5 bases). Germline CDR1 and CDR2: MNHEY and SMNVEV (reference sequence). There are 12 residues in the CDR3. V dropped 5 bases and J dropped 5 bases, with 9 bases sitting between them. The CDR3 region is CASSHPGTEAFF. Here the CDR3 DNA reads TGTGCCAGCAGTCACCCAGGGACTGAAGCTTTCTTT.

J is TRBJ2-2 and V is TRBV7-8; 8 nucleotides agree with TRBD2. Unmatched junction bases numbered 10, after V lost 8 bases and J lost 5 bases. The CDR3 extends over 15 amino acids. Per germline, CDR1 SGHVS and CDR2 FQNEAQ. CDR3 bases: TGTGCCAGCGACAGCGGGAGAGGTGGGACCGGGGAGCTGTTTTTT. This encodes CASDSGRGGTGELFF.

V is TRBV29-1 and J is TRBJ1-2; D gene ambiguous. V lost 3 bases and J lost 2, with 7 bases in between. This CDR3 is 12 amino acids long. CDR1 is SQVTM and CDR2 is ANQGSEA in the germline V gene. CDR3 DNA sequence: TGCAGCGTTGACTCAGGCAACTATGGCTACACCTTC. As protein: CSVDSGNYGYTF.

This rearrangement joins TRBV28 to TRBJ2-7; TRBD2 might be the D (5 bases). Germline values: CDR1 MDHEN, CDR2 SYDVKM. The CDR3 has 16 amino acids. Trimming took 3 bases from V and 2 from J, leaving 17 bases between them. The DNA of the CDR3 is TGTGCCAGCAGTTTTCTTGGAGGTAGCGCTGCCTACGAGCAGTACTTC. Its protein is CASSFLGGSAAYEQYF.

This chain joins TRBV7-9 and TRBJ1-5, with 9 bases lining up with TRBD1. After removal of 3 bases from V and 6 bases from J, the junction contained 3 bases not matched to a gene. The CDR3 has 14 amino acids. Per germline, CDR1 SEHNR and CDR2 FQNEAQ (reference sequence). This chain's CDR3 is CASSFGTGFQPQHF. In nucleotides, the CDR3 is TGTGCCAGCAGCTTCGGGACAGGGTTTCAGCCCCAGCATTTT.

The chain carries TRBV18 and TRBJ2-4; 11 bases map to TRBD2. The germline CDR1 and CDR2 sequences are KGHSH and LQKENI. With 3 bases clipped from V and 6 bases from J, the junction kept 1 base outside the gene matches. CDR3 length: 14 residues. CDR3 DNA: TGTGCCAGCTCACCCGGGACTAGCGGAAACATTCAGTACTTC. Its protein is CASSPGTSGNIQYF.

This chain connects TRBV6-5 to TRBJ2-7; no definite D call. This CDR3 is 16 amino acids long. V lost 0 bases, J lost 4 bases, and 16 bases lay in between. The germline V gene encodes CDR1 MNHEY and CDR2 SVGAGI. CDR3 nucleotides: TGTGCCAGCAGTTACTCGAGAGTAATGTCTTCTTACGAGCAGTACTTC. It encodes CASSYSRVMSSYEQYF.

V usage is TRBV5-6 and J usage is TRBJ2-2; TRBD1 aligns across 8 bases. From germline, CDR1 is SGHDT and CDR2 YYEEEE. Trimming took 0 bases from V and 8 from J; bases not matched to a gene: 18. The CDR3 sequence is 19 residues long. As DNA, the CDR3 is TGTGCCAGCAGCTTGGCCCCCTTTCGACAGGGGTGGGCCGGAGGGGAGCTGTTTTTT. Translation gives CASSLAPFRQGWAGGELFF.

V is TRBV19 and J is TRBJ1-4; weak D call: TRBD1 (6 bases). Germline V gene lookup returns CDR1 LNHDA and CDR2 SQIVND (reference sequence). The CDR3 sequence is 14 residues long. Trimming shortened V by 6 bases and J by 5 bases, and 13 bases separated the two germline ends. This chain's CDR3 is CASSPRGTNEKLFF. The CDR3, as DNA: TGTGCCAGTAGCCCCAGGGGAACAAATGAAAAACTGTTTTTT.

The rearrangement links TRBV4-3 to TRBJ2-7; tentatively, D is TRBD2 (7 bases). Germline values: CDR1 LGHNA, CDR2 YSLEER. V lost 0 bases, J lost 0 bases, and 12 bases lay in between. The CDR3 is 16 residues long. The CDR3 DNA follows: TGCGCCAGCAGCCAAGATTTGGGAGGGGGCTCCTACGAGCAGTACTTC. Its translation: CASSQDLGGGSYEQYF.

V and J are TRBV29-1 and TRBJ1-1; TRBD1 matches at 7 bases. CDR3 length equals 17 residues. J was trimmed by 5 bases and V by 6 bases; bases with no gene match: 21. The germline gives CDR1 SQVTM, CDR2 ANQGSEA. Here the CDR3 reads CSVADVAGSSGGTEAFF. The DNA of the CDR3 is TGCAGCGTCGCGGACGTGGCAGGGTCTTCAGGGGGAACTGAAGCTTTCTTT.

The J gene is TRBJ1-2, the V gene TRBV4-1; weak D call: TRBD1 (6 bases). There are 15 residues in the CDR3. CDR1 MGHRA and CDR2 YSYEKL come from the germline V gene. V lost 4 bases to trimming and J lost 2 bases, with 14 bases between them. The CDR3 DNA sequence: TGCGCCAGCAGCCCTTATAACGGACAGAACTATGGCTACACCTTC. Amino acid sequence: CASSPYNGQNYGYTF.

The DNA of the CDR3 is TGTGCCAGCAGCGTAGTGGCAGGGGCCAAATTTGAAGCTTTCTTT. Translated: CASSVVAGAKFEAFF. The rearrangement joins TRBV9 to TRBJ1-1, with D possibly being TRBD1 (6 bases). Trimming cost V 0 bases and J 7 bases, with 16 bases left between them. CDR1 SGDLS and CDR2 YYNGEE come from the germline V gene. The length of the CDR3 is 15 residues.

The V call is TRBV5-4, the J call TRBJ2-7, with 10 positions matching TRBD1. The V and J ends lost 2 bases and 2 bases, in that order; junction bases with no gene match: 1. Per the germline V gene, CDR1 is SGHNT and CDR2 is YYREEE (reference sequence). The CDR3 is 14 amino acids. CDR3 nucleotides: TGTGCCAGCAGCTTTGGGACAGGGGCCTACGAGCAGTACTTC. As protein: CASSFGTGAYEQYF.